This T cell receptor (beta chain) appears in the sequencing data of a study of cytomegalovirus exposure and HLA in healthy donors. With 60 Vbeta and 13 Jbeta primers, the PCR was carried out. The assay was immunoSEQ multiplex PCR, and TCRdb's table has in-frame clones only and misses some. The sample carries approximately 40,000 clones, 86% recorded once. V shed 5 bases and J 4 bases; nucleotides not matched to a gene: 9. From germline, CDR1 is MDHEN and CDR2 SYDVKM. The length of the CDR3 is 16 residues. The sequencing input was PBMCs. The sequence was obtained from a woman between 40 and 55 years old in good health and CMV-seropositive. The V and J genes are TRBV28 and TRBJ2-5; 11 nucleotides line up with TRBD2. In DNA, the CDR3 is TGTGCCAGCAGTACCCAACTAGCGGGGGCGGGAGAGACCCAGTACTTC. Translating gives CASSTQLAGAGETQYF.